This is a list of T cell receptor beta chains from one sample in a study of identical twins. TCRdb reprocessed the 5' RACE reads with MiXCR, giving one entry per CDR3 protein. The sample includes roughly 570,000 distinct CDR3 sequences, roughly 9.9% of them seen just once. These data also featured in a second study, about yellow fever vaccine responses in identical twins.

The sequencing sample was made of PBMCs. The receptor source for this set is a woman under 30 in good health. Each CDR3 is given with its conserved first and last residue. D genes are given only for firm matches. Expanded clones get a size class; other rows say once, few or many, or leave the size out.

>TRBD2|TRBJ2-3|TRBV6-1|15|NA
CASSDSGGASDTQYF
TGTGCCAGCAGTGACAGCGGGGGGGCATCAGATACGCAGTATTTT
>NA|TRBJ2-1|TRBV7-8|15|NA
CASTPGGDFYNEQFF
TGTGCCAGCACCCCCGGCGGGGACTTCTACAATGAGCAGTTCTTC
>NA|TRBJ1-2|TRBV7-8|13|few
CASSLGGSYGYTF
TGTGCCAGCAGCTTAGGGGGGTCCTATGGCTACACCTTC
>NA|TRBJ1-5|TRBV3-1|15|many
CASSPGGGGNQPQHF
TGTGCCAGCAGCCCTGGAGGAGGGGGCAATCAGCCCCAGCATTTT
>NA|TRBJ2-3|TRBV18|17|NA
CASSPLLTGISTDTQYF
TGTGCCAGCTCACCACTTTTGACGGGGATTAGCACAGATACGCAGTATTTT
>NA|TRBJ2-1|TRBV5-1|12|many
CASSSGLNEQFF
TGCGCCAGCAGCTCGGGGCTCAATGAGCAGTTCTTC
>NA|TRBJ2-3|TRBV20-1|17|few
CCATPPLDGRGTDTQYF
TGCTGTGCGACCCCTCCGTTAGACGGGAGAGGCACAGATACGCAGTATTTT
>NA|TRBJ2-6|TRBV15|16|few
CATSSPPGSGANVLTF
TGTGCCACCAGCAGTCCGCCGGGTTCTGGGGCCAACGTCCTGACTTTC
>TRBD2|TRBJ2-7|TRBV5-6|17|few
CASSLVTSGRSSYEQYF
TGTGCCAGCAGCTTGGTGACTAGCGGGAGGAGCTCCTACGAGCAGTACTTC
>NA|TRBJ1-2|TRBV12-3/TRBV12-4|14|few
CASSLYGNNYGYTF
TGTGCCAGCAGTTTATACGGGAATAACTATGGCTACACCTTC
>TRBD2|TRBJ2-1|TRBV5-1|17|NA
CASSLGLAGEGIREQFF
TGCGCCAGCAGCTTAGGACTAGCGGGCGAGGGCATACGAGAGCAGTTCTTC
>TRBD1|TRBJ2-7|TRBV5-5|15|many
CASSYGQGGHYEQYF
TGTGCCAGCAGCTACGGACAGGGCGGCCACTACGAGCAGTACTTC
>NA|TRBJ1-1|TRBV12-3/TRBV12-4|13|many
CASSTRWNTEAFF
TGTGCCAGCAGCACTCGATGGAACACTGAAGCTTTCTTT
>NA|TRBJ2-3|TRBV28|14|many
CASSFGTSTDTQYF
TGTGCCAGCAGTTTTGGGACTAGCACAGATACGCAGTATTTT
>TRBD1|TRBJ2-7|TRBV5-1|14|many
CASSGGQGVHEQYF
TGCGCCAGCAGCGGGGGACAGGGTGTGCACGAGCAGTACTTC
>NA|TRBJ1-6|TRBV14|12|NA
CASSPGTISLHF
TGTGCCAGCAGCCCCGGGACTATTTCCCTCCACTTT
>NA|TRBJ1-6|TRBV7-2|14|many
CASSSKRALFPLHF
TGTGCCAGCAGCTCGAAGAGGGCCCTTTTCCCCCTCCACTTT
>TRBD2|TRBJ2-5|TRBV7-6|15|NA
CASSTRTSGQETQYF
TGTGCCAGCAGCACACGGACTAGCGGTCAAGAGACCCAGTACTTC